This record covers a single TCR beta chain. This clone was picked up a small number of times. Its target antigen remains unknown. Base qualities were left out, and no much larger clone turns up one base away. There are 12 amino acids in the CDR3, from cysteine to phenylalanine inclusive. Solely the CDR3 DNA is kept, with 36 bases framed from the first base. Each donor gave one peripheral blood draw, roughly 120 mL on average, collected into heparinised tubes. A BD FACSAria II was used to sort naive, central memory, regulatory and stem cell-like memory CD4+ T cells with a panel that included CD45RO, CCR7, CD25, CD127, CD95 and CD27. All sorted populations exceeded 95% purity. PBMCs were isolated immediately by Lymphoprep density gradient centrifugation and stained directly without culture. So that batch effects would be minimized, each experiment stained and sorted samples in pairs, pairing one healthy donor with one patient.

The entire amount of isolated RNA was reverse transcribed using the High Capacity cDNA Reverse Transcription Kit, so the sequenced TCRB transcripts were expressed ones. Naive, central memory and regulatory T cell samples underwent deep immunoSEQ sequencing, averaging about 3.5 million total reads per sample. Sorted cells were lysed in RLT buffer, and RNA was extracted using DNase-treated RNeasy Micro or Mini kits according to cell number. Each cell subset was processed separately to prevent cross-contamination, with patient and healthy donor samples processed together. TCRB sequences were amplified from cDNA with the immunoSEQ multiplex PCR, producing 87-bp fragments spanning the CDR3 region. Amplicons were sequenced on the Illumina HiSeq platform. The authors' pipeline ran thus. Synthetic template baselines were used to correct PCR bias computationally, reads within Hamming distance 2 were collapsed, and singletons that could not be merged were discarded. By aligning reads against IMGT, V, D and J genes, CDR3 length, and insertions or deletions at six rearrangement sites were assigned. Within each subset, clonotype counts were normalized to sorted cell number, and only after that were true diversity and Gini coefficients computed with the tcR R package. The overlap coefficient, calculated on TCRB nucleotide sequences, was used to measure repertoire sharing. Out-of-frame TCRB sequences from naive cells were analyzed to stand in for the pre-selection repertoire. In TCRdb, the immuneACCESS table is reduced to in-frame sequences with V and J assigned. These tables do not hold every clone; where another copy was compared, an unresolved V gene accounts for under half, and the others remain unexplained. V, J and clone size are taken as reported in that table, and D and trimming were inferred from the DNA itself. Recorded for this sample are about 700,000 clones; around 15% of them occurred a single time. The ten most abundant clones make up approximately 0.021% of the sample.

This sample was included in a study of beta chain features in type 1 diabetes (dated by TCRdb to the late 2010s). In terms of the full investigation: No differences in mean age, gender distribution, total cell number or subset yield were found between patients and healthy donors. Regulatory and stem cell-like memory subsets were isolated from only 8 patients and roughly 8 healthy donors, whereas naive and central memory subsets came from all 30 or so donors. A total of around 110,000,000 sorted cells were examined across all samples, and RNA yield correlated strongly with the number of cells per subset. The study compared the TCRB repertoires of sorted circulating CD4+ T cell subsets in recently diagnosed type 1 diabetes patients with those in matched healthy donors. Here is what the overall study found, with its caveats: Shorter templates might have been favored by PCR, but patient and control samples were amplified and corrected together, so both groups would have been affected equally by any skew. Only small numbers of individuals were included in the HLA sub-analyses, which left unresolved whether HLA type had any influence on TCRB rearrangement. Because cDNA was sequenced instead of genomic DNA, activated cells with high expression could be over-represented, although the groups did not differ in activation or CD3 levels. At VDJ recombination sites, type 1 diabetes patients had fewer insertions and more deleted nucleotides, which implies abnormalities in thymic rearrangement. In all four CD4+ subsets, TCRB CDR3 length was moderately but significantly shorter in type 1 diabetes patients. Naive, central memory and regulatory TCRB repertoires appeared more similar among patients than among healthy donors.

Rearrangement joined TRBV21-1 to TRBJ1-1; no DNA check was done on the table's D call, TRBD1. TRBV21-1 counts as a pseudogene. The source material was naive CD4+ T cells from blood. The cell subset or site label, read with the paper, signifies: true naive CD4+ T cells. This TCR derives from a man between 18 and 29 years old with type 1 diabetes. The sequenced DNA: TGTGCCAGCAGCAAAGTTGGCAGTGAAGCTTTCTTT. Translated, this gives CASSKVGSEAFF.